The source of this T cell receptor (beta chain) is a study of blood T cells in healthy people across ages. V was cut by 5 bases and J by 3 bases, with 14 bases left in between. CDR3 length equals 14 residues. Germline values: CDR1 SGHTA, CDR2 FQGTGA. Peripheral blood from each donor was collected in a volume of 9.5 to 10 milliliters. This clonotype has ten or more counts. The antigen is not known. Study-level points and caveats: Reliance upon unsorted PBMCs precluded definitive naive versus antigen-experienced comparison. With naive T cell percentage, TCR beta diversity showed a strong correlation.

Combining a sample-barcoded 5' primer with a J-beta primer mix, a second PCR ran for roughly 7 to 12 cycles. One entry per CDR3 protein results from TCRdb running MiXCR on the 5' RACE reads. The sample lists hundreds of thousands of distinct CDR3 sequences, around 31% occurring once. This clonotype originated in a woman of 80 years or more in good health. Sample: blood. The J gene is TRBJ2-7, the V gene TRBV7-3; D might be TRBD1 (5 bases). The CDR3 nucleotides are TGTGCCAGCAGCGTGGGGCAGAGGAGCTACGAGCAGTACTTC. It specifies CASSVGQRSYEQYF. Supplemented by reference TRBV7-3 and TRBJ2-7, the full variable domain reads GAGVSQTPSNKVTEKGKYVELRCDPISGHTALYWYRQSLGQGPEFLIYFQGTGAADDSGLPNDRFFAVRPEGSVSTLKIQRTERGDSAVYLCASSVGQRSYEQYFGPGTRLTVT.